This T cell receptor (beta chain) derives from a study of T cells in Graves' hyperthyroidism and ophthalmopathy. Whole-study results and caveats: The blood repertoire included most of the expanded thyroid clonotypes above 0.001.

It was RNA transcripts that yielded the amplified TCR beta CDR3 regions. A set of HTBI primers served as the primers for a first-round RT-PCR of the TCR CDR3. TCRdb reprocessed the multiplex PCR reads via MiXCR and lists one record per CDR3 protein. The table shows 400,000 or so distinct CDR3 sequences, with about 14% occurring only once. Trimming pared 6 bases from V and 2 bases from J, leaving 16 bases between. The germline V gene has CDR1 MNHGY and CDR2 SAAAGT. This CDR3 region has 15 residues. In its sample, this clonotype was seen a few times. The target antigen is unknown. The TCR was taken from a man in his fifties or sixties with Graves' ophthalmopathy. The material sequenced was blood. The gene calls are TRBV6-8 and TRBJ2-5, with D maybe TRBD2 (6 bases). CDR3 protein: CASRTEGRGQETQYF. For the CDR3, the DNA is TGTGCCAGCAGAACGGAGGGCCGCGGTCAAGAGACCCAGTACTTC.